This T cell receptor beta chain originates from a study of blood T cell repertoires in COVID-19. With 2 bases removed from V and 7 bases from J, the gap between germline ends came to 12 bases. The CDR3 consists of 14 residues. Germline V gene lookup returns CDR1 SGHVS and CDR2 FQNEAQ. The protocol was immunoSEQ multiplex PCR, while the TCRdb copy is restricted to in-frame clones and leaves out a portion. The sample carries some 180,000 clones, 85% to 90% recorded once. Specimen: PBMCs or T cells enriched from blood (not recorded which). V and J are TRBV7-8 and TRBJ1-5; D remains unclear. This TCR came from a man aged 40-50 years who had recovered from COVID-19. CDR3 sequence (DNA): TGTGCCAGCAGCTTAATTAGCGTAGGACAGCCCCAGCATTTT. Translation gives CASSLISVGQPQHF.